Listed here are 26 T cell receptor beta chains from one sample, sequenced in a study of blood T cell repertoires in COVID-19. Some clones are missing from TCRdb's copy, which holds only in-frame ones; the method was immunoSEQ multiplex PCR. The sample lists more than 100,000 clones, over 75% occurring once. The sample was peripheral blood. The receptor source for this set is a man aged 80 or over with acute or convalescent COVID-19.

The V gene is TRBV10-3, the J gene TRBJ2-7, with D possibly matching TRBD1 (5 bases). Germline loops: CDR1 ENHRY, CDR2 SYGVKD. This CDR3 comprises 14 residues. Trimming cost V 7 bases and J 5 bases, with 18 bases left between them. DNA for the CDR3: TGTGCCATCAAAGGGTCCGACAGTTACGACGAGCAGTACTTC. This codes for CAIKGSDSYDEQYF.

The CDR3 protein is CASSGEGLRETQYF. The CDR3 DNA reads TGCGCCAGCAGCGGGGAGGGGTTAAGAGAGACCCAGTACTTC. This chain links TRBV5-1 with TRBJ2-5; 7 bases match TRBD2. Germline lookup yields CDR1 SGHRS and CDR2 YFSETQ. Germline trimming cut 4 bases from V and 4 bases from J; bases unmatched to any gene: 7. There are 14 residues in the CDR3. Drawing the rest from reference TRBV5-1 and TRBJ2-5, the complete variable domain is KAGVTQTPRYLIKTRGQQVTLSCSPISGHRSVSWYQQTPGQGLQFLFEYFSETQRNKGNFPGRFSGRQFSNSRSEMNVSTLELGDSALYLCASSGEGLRETQYFGPGTRLLVL.

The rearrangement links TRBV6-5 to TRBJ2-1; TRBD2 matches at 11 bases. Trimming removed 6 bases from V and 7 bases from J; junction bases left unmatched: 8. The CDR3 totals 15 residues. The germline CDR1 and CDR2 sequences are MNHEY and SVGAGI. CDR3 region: CASSILAGGSNEQFF. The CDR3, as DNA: TGTGCCAGCAGCATCCTAGCGGGAGGATCGAATGAGCAGTTCTTC.

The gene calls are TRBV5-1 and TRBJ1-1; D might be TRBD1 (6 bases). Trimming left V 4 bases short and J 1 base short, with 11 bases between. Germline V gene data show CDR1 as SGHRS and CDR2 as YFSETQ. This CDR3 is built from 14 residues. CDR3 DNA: TGCGCCAGCAGCATAGGGGGTGGGAACACTGAAGCTTTCTTT. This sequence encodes CASSIGGGNTEAFF. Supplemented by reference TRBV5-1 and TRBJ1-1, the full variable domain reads KAGVTQTPRYLIKTRGQQVTLSCSPISGHRSVSWYQQTPGQGLQFLFEYFSETQRNKGNFPGRFSGRQFSNSRSEMNVSTLELGDSALYLCASSIGGGNTEAFFGQGTRLTVV.

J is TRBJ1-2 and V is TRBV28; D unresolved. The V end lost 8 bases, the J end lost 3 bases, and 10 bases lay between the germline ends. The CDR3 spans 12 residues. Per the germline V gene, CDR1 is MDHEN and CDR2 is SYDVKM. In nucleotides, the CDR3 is TGTGCCAGCCGGCGGATGGACTATGGCTACACCTTC. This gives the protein CASRRMDYGYTF.

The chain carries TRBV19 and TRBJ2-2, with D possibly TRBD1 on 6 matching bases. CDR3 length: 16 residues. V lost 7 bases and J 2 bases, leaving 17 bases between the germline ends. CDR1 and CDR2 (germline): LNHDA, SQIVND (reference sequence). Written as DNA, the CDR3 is TGTGCCAGTACGCTTTCACAGGGAGCAAACACCGGGGAGCTGTTTTTT. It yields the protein CASTLSQGANTGELFF. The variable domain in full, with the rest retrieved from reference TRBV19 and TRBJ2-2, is DGGITQSPKYLFRKEGQNVTLSCEQNLNHDAMYWYRQDPGQGLRLIYYSQIVNDFQKGDIAEGYSVSREKKESFPLTVTSAQKNPTAFYLCASTLSQGANTGELFFGEGSRLTVL.

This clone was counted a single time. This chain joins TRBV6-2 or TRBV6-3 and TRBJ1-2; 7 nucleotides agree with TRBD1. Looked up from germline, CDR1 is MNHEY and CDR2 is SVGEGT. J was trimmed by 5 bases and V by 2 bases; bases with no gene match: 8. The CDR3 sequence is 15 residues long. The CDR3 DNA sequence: TGTGCCAGCAGTTACCCCTCGCAGGGGGAGTATGGCTACACCTTC. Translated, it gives CASSYPSQGEYGYTF.

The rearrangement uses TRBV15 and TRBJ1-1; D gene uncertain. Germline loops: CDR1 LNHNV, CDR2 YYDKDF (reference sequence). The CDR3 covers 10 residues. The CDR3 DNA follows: TGTGCTCGGGGGAACACTGAAGCTTTCTTT. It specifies CARGNTEAFF.

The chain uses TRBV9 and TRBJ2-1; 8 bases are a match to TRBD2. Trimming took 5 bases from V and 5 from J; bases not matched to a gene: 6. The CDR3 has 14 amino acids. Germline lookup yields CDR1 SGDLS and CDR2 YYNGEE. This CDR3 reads CASRGAGGNNEQFF. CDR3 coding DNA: TGTGCCAGCAGGGGCGCGGGGGGCAACAATGAGCAGTTCTTC. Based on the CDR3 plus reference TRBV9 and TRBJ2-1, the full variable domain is DSGVTQTPKHLITATGQRVTLRCSPRSGDLSVYWYQQSLDQGLQFLIQYYNGEERAKGNILERFSAQQFPDLHSELNLSSLELGDSALYFCASRGAGGNNEQFFGPGTRLTVL.

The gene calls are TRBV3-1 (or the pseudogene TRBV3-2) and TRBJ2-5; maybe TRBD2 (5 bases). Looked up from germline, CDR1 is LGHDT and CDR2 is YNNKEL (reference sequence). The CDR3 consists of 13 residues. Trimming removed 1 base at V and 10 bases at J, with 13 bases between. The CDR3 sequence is CASSQGPGWVQYF. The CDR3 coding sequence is TGTGCCAGCAGCCAAGGGCCGGGATGGGTCCAGTACTTC.

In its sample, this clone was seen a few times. CDR3 sequence: CASSTTSYEQYF. The CDR3 nucleotides are TGTGCCAGCAGTACAACTAGCTACGAGCAGTACTTC. The rearrangement uses TRBV12-3 or TRBV12-4 and TRBJ2-7; possibly TRBD2 for D (5 bases). V was pared by 5 bases and J by 3 bases, with 8 bases between. The CDR3 is 12 residues long.

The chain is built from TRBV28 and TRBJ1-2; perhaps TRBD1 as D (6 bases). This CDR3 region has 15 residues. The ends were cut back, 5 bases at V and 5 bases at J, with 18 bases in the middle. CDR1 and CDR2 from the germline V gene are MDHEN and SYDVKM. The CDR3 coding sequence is TGTGCCAGCAGTCCTTCAGGGGCCTTGAGTTATGGCTACACCTTC. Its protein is CASSPSGALSYGYTF.

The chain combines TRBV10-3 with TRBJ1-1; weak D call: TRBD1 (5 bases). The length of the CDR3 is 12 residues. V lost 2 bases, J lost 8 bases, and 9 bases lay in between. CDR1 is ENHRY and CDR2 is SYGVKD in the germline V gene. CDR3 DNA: TGTGCCATCAGTGAGGGACAAGGGGAAGCTTTCTTT. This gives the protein CAISEGQGEAFF.

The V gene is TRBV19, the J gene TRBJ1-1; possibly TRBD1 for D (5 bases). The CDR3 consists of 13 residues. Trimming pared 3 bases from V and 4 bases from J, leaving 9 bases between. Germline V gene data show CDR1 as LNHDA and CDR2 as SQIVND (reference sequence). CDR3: CASSIPGGTEAFF. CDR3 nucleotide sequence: TGTGCCAGTAGTATTCCGGGGGGCACTGAAGCTTTCTTT. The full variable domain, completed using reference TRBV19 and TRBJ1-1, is DGGITQSPKYLFRKEGQNVTLSCEQNLNHDAMYWYRQDPGQGLRLIYYSQIVNDFQKGDIAEGYSVSREKKESFPLTVTSAQKNPTAFYLCASSIPGGTEAFFGQGTRLTVV.

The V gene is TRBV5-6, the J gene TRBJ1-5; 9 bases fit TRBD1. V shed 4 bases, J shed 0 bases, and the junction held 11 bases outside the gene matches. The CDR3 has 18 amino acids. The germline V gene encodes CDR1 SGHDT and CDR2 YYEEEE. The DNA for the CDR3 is TGTGCCAGCAGCACGGGACAGGGATCGGGGTATAGCAATCAGCCCCAGCATTTT. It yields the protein CASSTGQGSGYSNQPQHF. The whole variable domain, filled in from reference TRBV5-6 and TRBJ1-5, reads DAGVTQSPTHLIKTRGQQVTLRCSPKSGHDTVSWYQQALGQGPQFIFQYYEEEERQRGNFPDRFSGHQFPNYSSELNVNALLLGDSALYLCASSTGQGSGYSNQPQHFGDGTRLSIL.

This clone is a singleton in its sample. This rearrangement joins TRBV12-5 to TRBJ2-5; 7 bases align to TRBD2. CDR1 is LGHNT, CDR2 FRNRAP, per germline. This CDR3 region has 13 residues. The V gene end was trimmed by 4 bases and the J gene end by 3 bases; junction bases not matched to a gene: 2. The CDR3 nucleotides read TGTGCTAGTGGTTCCCTAGCGGAAGAGACCCAGTACTTC. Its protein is CASGSLAEETQYF.

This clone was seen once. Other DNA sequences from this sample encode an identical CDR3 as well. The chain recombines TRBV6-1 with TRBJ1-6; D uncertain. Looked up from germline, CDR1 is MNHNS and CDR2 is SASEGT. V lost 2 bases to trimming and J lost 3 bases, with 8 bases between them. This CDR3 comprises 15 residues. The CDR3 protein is CASSESGGYNSPLHF. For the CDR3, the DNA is TGTGCCAGCAGTGAAAGCGGAGGCTATAATTCACCCCTCCACTTT.

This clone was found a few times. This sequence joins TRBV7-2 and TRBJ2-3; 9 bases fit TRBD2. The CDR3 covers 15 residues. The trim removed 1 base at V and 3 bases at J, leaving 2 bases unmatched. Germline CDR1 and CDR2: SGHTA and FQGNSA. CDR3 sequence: CASSLETSGTDTQYF. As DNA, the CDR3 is TGTGCCAGCAGCTTAGAAACTAGCGGGACAGATACGCAGTATTTT. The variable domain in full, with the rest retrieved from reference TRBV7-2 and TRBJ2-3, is GAGVSQSPSNKVTEKGKDVELRCDPISGHTALYWYRQSLGQGLEFLIYFQGNSAPDKSGLPSDRFSAERTGGSVSTLTIQRTQQEDSAVYLCASSLETSGTDTQYFGPGTRLTVL.

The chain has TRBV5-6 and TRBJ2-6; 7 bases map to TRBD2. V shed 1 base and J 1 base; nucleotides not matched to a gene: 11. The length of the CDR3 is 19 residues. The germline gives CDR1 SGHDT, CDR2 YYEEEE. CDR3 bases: TGTGCCAGCAGCTTGCATGGGGAGGGGAAAGGTTCTGGGGCCAACGTCCTGACTTTC. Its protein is CASSLHGEGKGSGANVLTF.

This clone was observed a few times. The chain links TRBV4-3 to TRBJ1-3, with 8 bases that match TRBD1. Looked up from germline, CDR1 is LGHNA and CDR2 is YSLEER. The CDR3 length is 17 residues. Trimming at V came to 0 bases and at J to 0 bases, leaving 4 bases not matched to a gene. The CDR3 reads CASSQEGQAYSGNTIYF. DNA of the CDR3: TGCGCCAGCAGCCAAGAGGGACAGGCTTACTCTGGAAACACCATATATTTT.

CDR3 region: CASIKTGPNEKLFF. The CDR3 nucleotides read TGTGCCAGTATTAAGACAGGCCCCAATGAAAAACTGTTTTTT. V and J are TRBV19 and TRBJ1-4, with D possibly being TRBD1 (6 bases). Per germline, CDR1 LNHDA and CDR2 SQIVND (reference sequence). CDR3 length equals 14 residues. V was cut by 7 bases and J by 5 bases, with 14 bases left in between.

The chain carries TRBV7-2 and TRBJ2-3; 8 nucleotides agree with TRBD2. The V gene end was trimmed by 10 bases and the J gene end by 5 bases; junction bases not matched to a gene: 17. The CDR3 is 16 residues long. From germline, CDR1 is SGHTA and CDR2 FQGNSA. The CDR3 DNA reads TGTGCCAACCCTTTGACTGCAGCGGGGGTGGGAGATACGCAGTATTTT. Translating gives CANPLTAAGVGDTQYF. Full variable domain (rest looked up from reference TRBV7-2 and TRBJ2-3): GAGVSQSPSNKVTEKGKDVELRCDPISGHTALYWYRQSLGQGLEFLIYFQGNSAPDKSGLPSDRFSAERTGGSVSTLTIQRTQQEDSAVYLCANPLTAAGVGDTQYFGPGTRLTVL.

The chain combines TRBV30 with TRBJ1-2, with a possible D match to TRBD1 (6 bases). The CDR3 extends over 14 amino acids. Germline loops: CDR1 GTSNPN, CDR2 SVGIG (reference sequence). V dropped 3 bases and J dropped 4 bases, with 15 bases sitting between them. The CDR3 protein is CAWRTLDSLYGYTF. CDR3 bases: TGTGCCTGGAGGACTCTGGACAGCCTCTATGGCTACACCTTC.

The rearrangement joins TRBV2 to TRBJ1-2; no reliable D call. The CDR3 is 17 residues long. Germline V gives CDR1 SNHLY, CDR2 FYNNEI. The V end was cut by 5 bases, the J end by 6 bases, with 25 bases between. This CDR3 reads CASSYRADGEPPHGYTF. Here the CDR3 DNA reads TGTGCCAGCAGTTACCGGGCGGATGGGGAGCCCCCACATGGCTACACCTTC.

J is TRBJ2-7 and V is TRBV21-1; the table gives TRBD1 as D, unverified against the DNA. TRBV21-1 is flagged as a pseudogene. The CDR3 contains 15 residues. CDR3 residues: CASSKSWPHSYEQYF. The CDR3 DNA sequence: TGTGCCAGCAGCAAAAGTTGGCCACACTCCTACGAGCAGTACTTC.

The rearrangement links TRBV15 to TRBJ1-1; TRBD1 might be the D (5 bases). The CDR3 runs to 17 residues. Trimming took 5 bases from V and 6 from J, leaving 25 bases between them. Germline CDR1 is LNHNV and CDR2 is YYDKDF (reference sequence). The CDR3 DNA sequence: TGTGCCACCAGCCCGGTTTCGGGGGGAATAGGGCTGGCTGAAGCTTTCTTT. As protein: CATSPVSGGIGLAEAFF.